The 30 T cell receptor beta chains below all came from one sample that was sequenced in a study of T cell repertoires in cytomegalovirus infection. One entry per CDR3 protein results from TCRdb running MiXCR on the reads. The repertoire consists of hundreds of thousands of distinct CDR3 sequences, with approximately 18% occurring once and the leading ten covering roughly 8.7%. The sequencing input was PBMCs. The receptors derive from a human donor in good health (CMV status not recorded). Some clones in this sample may be carry-over from other donors' samples.

At least ten counts were recorded for this clonotype. The chain couples TRBV7-2 to TRBJ2-1; the D is unclear. CDR1 is SGHTA and CDR2 is FQGNSA in the germline V gene. This CDR3 region has 11 residues. V lost 5 bases and J lost 8, with 7 bases in between. The DNA of the CDR3 is TGTGCCAGCAGCGCAACGCATGAGCAGTTCTTC. This encodes CASSATHEQFF.

This clonotype has a handful of counts. This chain joins TRBV10-3 and TRBJ1-1, with 7 bases aligning to TRBD1. Per the germline V gene, CDR1 is ENHRY and CDR2 is SYGVKD. With 4 bases clipped from V and 5 bases from J, the junction kept 10 bases outside the gene matches. CDR3 length: 15 residues. CDR3 coding DNA: TGTGCCATCAGTGGCGGAGGGGGCGCATGGACTGAAGCTTTCTTT. Residues: CAISGGGGAWTEAFF.

The genes are TRBV4-1 and TRBJ1-1; TRBD1 agrees at 11 bases. Germline V gene data show CDR1 as MGHRA and CDR2 as YSYEKL. The CDR3 runs to 18 residues. V lost 0 bases and J lost 5; bases outside the gene matches: 11. CDR3 residues: CASSQDLTGTGGYTEAFF. As DNA, the CDR3 is TGCGCCAGCAGCCAAGATTTAACCGGGACAGGGGGTTATACTGAAGCTTTCTTT.

Written as DNA, the CDR3 is TGTGCCAGCAGCACCGCCGGAGGTTGGGGTGAGACCCAGTACTTC. This translates into CASSTAGGWGETQYF. V and J are TRBV5-4 and TRBJ2-5, with a weak D call TRBD2 (5 bases). In germline, CDR1 is SGHNT, CDR2 YYREEE (reference sequence). V was trimmed by 4 bases and J by 5 bases, leaving 18 bases between them. CDR3 length equals 15 residues. Together with reference TRBV5-4 and TRBJ2-5, the CDR3 gives the full variable domain: ETGVTQSPTHLIKTRGQQVTLRCSSQSGHNTVSWYQQALGQGPQFIFQYYREEENGRGNFPPRFSGLQFPNYSSELNVNALELDDSALYLCASSTAGGWGETQYFGPGTRLLVL.

The chain joins TRBV20-1 to TRBJ2-1, with 8 positions matching TRBD2. In germline, CDR1 is DFQATT, CDR2 SNEGSKA (reference sequence). This CDR3 spans 14 amino acids. J lost 3 bases, V lost 6 bases, and 7 bases had no gene match. CDR3 residues: CSARGGGRYNEQFF. The CDR3, as DNA: TGCAGTGCCCGGGGGGGAGGTCGCTACAATGAGCAGTTCTTC.

The J gene is TRBJ2-5, the V gene TRBV7-3; no firm D call. Germline V CDR1 and CDR2: SGHTA, FQGTGA. Trimming stripped 1 base from V and 6 bases from J, with 12 bases between. The CDR3 is made up of 14 amino acids. The CDR3 DNA is TGTGCCAGCAGCTTAAAACCAGCTAGGAAGACCCAGTACTTC. It translates to CASSLKPARKTQYF.

The chain combines TRBV7-3 with TRBJ2-3; 12 bases agree with TRBD2. Losses at the gene ends were 5 bases for V and 3 bases for J; bases not matched to a gene: 6. Germline V gene data show CDR1 as SGHTA and CDR2 as FQGTGA. The CDR3 length is 16 residues. The CDR3 sequence: CASSRTGLAGTDTQYF. DNA of the CDR3: TGTGCCAGCAGCCGAACCGGACTAGCGGGGACAGATACGCAGTATTTT.

This clonotype was picked up a small number of times. V gene TRBV10-3 combines with J gene TRBJ2-1, with 12 positions matching TRBD2. The CDR3 sequence is 16 residues long. Germline V gene lookup returns CDR1 ENHRY and CDR2 SYGVKD. The V segment lost 0 bases and the J segment 6 bases; nucleotides outside the gene matches: 3. CDR3 sequence (DNA): TGTGCCATCAGTGAGTCGGGACTAGCGGGCTCCAATGAGCAGTTCTTC. Its protein is CAISESGLAGSNEQFF.

The genes are TRBV5-1 and TRBJ1-1; 11 bases are shared with TRBD1. V lost 3 bases and J lost 5; bases outside the gene matches: 3. Germline lookup yields CDR1 SGHRS and CDR2 YFSETQ. This CDR3 comprises 14 residues. This chain's CDR3 is CASSWTGGRTEAFF. The DNA of the CDR3 is TGCGCCAGCAGCTGGACAGGGGGCAGGACTGAAGCTTTCTTT.

This clonotype has ten or more counts. This chain uses TRBV7-8 with TRBJ1-2; TRBD1 matches 7 bases. The CDR3 spans 15 residues. The junction had 9 bases not matched to a gene; V was cut back by 5 bases and J by 3 bases. Germline V gives CDR1 SGHVS, CDR2 FQNEAQ. CDR3 sequence reads: CASSDSPQGDYGYTF. The CDR3 DNA reads as TGTGCCAGCAGCGATAGCCCGCAGGGGGACTATGGCTACACCTTC.

This clonotype was counted ten times or more. The chain is built from TRBV7-2 and TRBJ1-5; D call uncertain. The germline V gene has CDR1 SGHTA and CDR2 FQGNSA. The CDR3 loop spans 12 amino acids. Trimming took off 2 bases at V and 7 bases at J, with 6 bases between the two ends. This CDR3 reads CASSLRGQPQHF. CDR3 nucleotides: TGTGCCAGCAGCTTACGGGGACAGCCCCAGCATTTT.

This clonotype was detected a few times. This sequence joins TRBV7-2 and TRBJ2-1, with D uncertain. The CDR3 sequence is 14 residues long. Trimming removed 2 bases at V and 6 bases at J, with 11 bases between. Germline V lookup: CDR1 SGHTA, CDR2 FQGNSA. The CDR3 is CASSLLGPGNEQFF. The CDR3 nucleotides are TGTGCCAGCAGCTTATTGGGCCCGGGCAATGAGCAGTTCTTC.

This clonotype was detected a few times. The V and J genes are TRBV7-9 and TRBJ2-3; possible D gene TRBD2, 5 bases. Looked up from germline, CDR1 is SEHNR and CDR2 is FQNEAQ (reference sequence). This CDR3 comprises 13 residues. Between the trimmed V and J ends, which lost 5 bases and 5 bases, there was a span of 11 bases. CDR3 in DNA: TGTGCCAGCAGCCCCGGAGGTCGAGATACGCAGTATTTT. Translating gives CASSPGGRDTQYF.

This clonotype has only a few counts. The chain joins TRBV2 to TRBJ2-1, with D possibly matching TRBD1 (5 bases). The CDR3 spans 10 residues. CDR1 and CDR2 (germline): SNHLY, FYNNEI. Trimming took off 8 bases at V and 8 bases at J, with 7 bases between the two ends. CDR3 nucleotide sequence: TGTGCCAGCGGGGCGTATGAGCAGTTCTTC. It codes for CASGAYEQFF.

The sample holds many counts of this clonotype. The chain employs TRBV7-6 and TRBJ1-3; D may be TRBD1 (6 bases). Germline V gene lookup returns CDR1 SGHVS and CDR2 FNYEAQ. The CDR3 sequence is 13 residues long. V gave up 4 bases and J gave up 4 bases, with 8 bases separating them. DNA of the CDR3: TGTGCCAGCAGCTCGGGACAAGGAAACACCATATATTTT. This gives the protein CASSSGQGNTIYF. The whole variable domain, filled in from reference TRBV7-6 and TRBJ1-3, reads GAGVSQSPRYKVTKRGQDVALRCDPISGHVSLYWYRQALGQGPEFLTYFNYEAQQDKSGLPNDRFSAERPEGSISTLTIQRTEQRDSAMYRCASSSGQGNTIYFGEGSWLTVV.

Only a few counts were recorded for this clonotype. The chain couples TRBV6-5 to TRBJ1-6; 7 nucleotides match TRBD1. This CDR3 has 16 residues. Trimming at V came to 3 bases and at J to 7 bases, leaving 9 bases not matched to a gene. Germline V gene lookup returns CDR1 MNHEY and CDR2 SVGAGI. CDR3 protein: CASSYFGTAKNSPLHF. The DNA for the CDR3 is TGTGCCAGCAGTTATTTCGGGACAGCGAAGAATTCACCCCTCCACTTT.

The rearrangement joins TRBV6-1 to TRBJ1-2, with D perhaps TRBD1 (6 bases). V was pared by 3 bases and J by 6 bases, with 11 bases between. CDR1 and CDR2 from the germline V gene are MNHNS and SASEGT. This CDR3 is built from 13 residues. The CDR3 sequence: CASSEWRGNGYTF. CDR3 DNA sequence: TGTGCCAGCAGTGAGTGGAGGGGGAATGGCTACACCTTC.

The V and J genes are TRBV15 and TRBJ2-7; 7 bases align to TRBD2. Germline V lookup: CDR1 LNHNV, CDR2 YYDKDF (reference sequence). V gave up 0 bases and J gave up 4 bases; unmatched junction bases: 6. CDR3 length equals 15 residues. The CDR3 DNA is TGTGCCACCAGCAGAGATCCTAGCGGTGCTTACGAGCAGTACTTC. Its translation is CATSRDPSGAYEQYF.

This clonotype was seen only a few times. V and J are TRBV27 and TRBJ2-1; D is undetermined. There are 13 residues in the CDR3. Deletions cut 6 bases from V and 6 bases from J, with 12 bases between. Germline CDR1 and CDR2: MNHEY and SMNVEV (reference sequence). The CDR3, as DNA: TGTGCCAGCAGCCCCGAAGCCGCCAATGAGCAGTTCTTC. Translated, it gives CASSPEAANEQFF.

This clonotype was counted between two and nine times. This chain joins TRBV6-1 and TRBJ2-7, with D possibly being TRBD1 (6 bases). CDR1 and CDR2 (germline): MNHNS, SASEGT. The CDR3 has 15 amino acids. V lost 6 bases to trimming and J lost 0 bases, with 15 bases between them. CDR3 nucleotides: TGTGCCAGCAGCTTACAGGGCACTTTCTCCTACGAGCAGTACTTC. Its protein is CASSLQGTFSYEQYF.

This rearrangement joins TRBV12-3 or TRBV12-4 to TRBJ2-7, with 7 bases lining up with TRBD2. The CDR3 has 12 amino acids. The V segment lost 11 bases and the J segment 3 bases; nucleotides outside the gene matches: 7. CDR3 DNA: TGTGCCGCGGTTGGCGGGGGCTACGAGCAGTACTTC. As protein: CAAVGGGYEQYF.

This clonotype appeared many times. This chain links TRBV11-2 with TRBJ2-1; D unresolved. Trimming removed 1 base from V and 7 bases from J, with 14 bases in between. The CDR3 is 15 amino acids. Looked up from germline, CDR1 is SGHAT and CDR2 is FQNNGV. CDR3 nucleotides: TGTGCCAGCAGCTTAGGTCTCGGTCCGCGGAATGAGCAGTTCTTC. Residues: CASSLGLGPRNEQFF.

The J gene is TRBJ2-7, the V gene TRBV3-1, with D unresolved. This CDR3 has 12 residues. Looked up from germline, CDR1 is LGHDT and CDR2 is YNNKEL (reference sequence). With 2 bases removed from V and 5 bases from J, the gap between germline ends came to 7 bases. The CDR3 loop reads CASSQIVDEQYF. CDR3 DNA: TGTGCCAGCAGCCAAATCGTCGACGAGCAGTACTTC.

The chain employs TRBV4-3 and TRBJ1-1; the D is unclear. The CDR3 is 13 residues long. Trimming took off 3 bases at V and 7 bases at J, with 12 bases between the two ends. The germline CDR1 and CDR2 sequences are LGHNA and YSLEER. Here the CDR3 reads CASSQRISLEAFF. The CDR3 region has the DNA TGCGCCAGCAGCCAGAGGATCTCACTTGAAGCTTTCTTT.

The V and J genes are TRBV28 and TRBJ2-5; TRBD2 agrees at 10 bases. The CDR3 is 17 amino acids. With V trimmed by 5 bases and J by 5 bases, 14 bases remained unmatched. The germline V gene encodes CDR1 MDHEN and CDR2 SYDVKM. The CDR3 DNA sequence: TGTGCCAGCAGTCCCCGGAGCAGCGGGGGGGCACGCGAGACCCAGTACTTC. This translates into CASSPRSSGGARETQYF.

This sequence joins TRBV7-9 and TRBJ2-1; D gene ambiguous. The CDR3 extends over 14 amino acids. The germline CDR1 and CDR2 sequences are SEHNR and FQNEAQ (reference sequence). V shed 5 bases and J shed 16 bases, with 24 bases lying between them. DNA for the CDR3: TGTGCCAGCAGCCCGAAAGCAGGTGGCGACCCCGCATTCTTC. It is translated as CASSPKAGGDPAFF.

A few counts support this clonotype. The chain combines TRBV28 with TRBJ2-5, with 9 bases lining up with TRBD2. Looked up from germline, CDR1 is MDHEN and CDR2 is SYDVKM. V lost 6 bases and J lost 5; bases outside the gene matches: 7. The CDR3 sequence is 14 residues long. CDR3 region: CASRERGAGETQYF. CDR3 in DNA: TGTGCCAGCAGGGAGCGGGGGGCCGGGGAGACCCAGTACTTC.

This clonotype was found many times. The V and J genes are TRBV7-2 and TRBJ2-1; TRBD2 agrees at 7 bases. J was trimmed by 8 bases and V by 4 bases; bases with no gene match: 14. The CDR3 extends over 16 amino acids. Germline V gene sequence: CDR1 SGHTA, CDR2 FQGNSA. CDR3 sequence reads: CASSSRSGKRYYEQFF. CDR3 bases: TGTGCCAGCAGCTCCCGAAGCGGGAAACGCTATTATGAGCAGTTCTTC.

In this sample, this clonotype turned up a few times. The chain joins TRBV7-6 to TRBJ2-5; 7 bases match TRBD1. This CDR3 has 14 amino acids. The V segment lost 5 bases and the J segment 5 bases; nucleotides outside the gene matches: 8. Germline loops: CDR1 SGHVS, CDR2 FNYEAQ. In DNA, the CDR3 is TGTGCCAGCAGCGGGGACAGTTCTAGGGAGACCCAGTACTTC. The encoded protein is CASSGDSSRETQYF. The variable domain in full, completed from reference TRBV7-6 and TRBJ2-5, reads GAGVSQSPRYKVTKRGQDVALRCDPISGHVSLYWYRQALGQGPEFLTYFNYEAQQDKSGLPNDRFSAERPEGSISTLTIQRTEQRDSAMYRCASSGDSSRETQYFGPGTRLLVL.

This clonotype appeared a few times. The chain recombines TRBV6-1 with TRBJ1-3; D is possibly TRBD1 (5 bases). V lost 5 bases to trimming and J lost 2 bases, with 10 bases between them. Germline CDR1 and CDR2: MNHNS and SASEGT. The CDR3 is 14 amino acids. Here the CDR3 reads CASSPREAGNTIYF. DNA for the CDR3: TGTGCCAGCAGTCCCAGGGAGGCTGGAAACACCATATATTTT.